This T cell receptor (beta chain) was documented in a study of post-analysis software for immune sequencing data. Study-wide results and limits: Analysis by F measure revealed that same-batch samples clustered strongly together.

About this clonotype itself: What it binds is not known.

Unique molecular identifiers were built into the TCR beta cDNA libraries. TCRdb reprocessed the PCR reads via MiXCR and lists one record per CDR3 protein. The table includes around 400,000 distinct CDR3 sequences, roughly 40% detected once. The sequence came from a girl aged 2 to 9 with multiple sclerosis. The specimen sequenced was blood.

CDR3 in amino acids: CASSRQDPSRETQYF. DNA for the CDR3: TGTGCCAGCAGCAGACAGGACCCCTCGAGAGAGACCCAGTACTTC. This rearrangement joins TRBV5-5 to TRBJ2-7; a possible D gene is TRBD1 (6 bases). The J call may be faulty, since TRBJ2-5 better matches the DNA end. Per germline, CDR1 SGHKS and CDR2 YYEKEE (reference sequence). The CDR3 has 15 amino acids.